The 25 T cell receptor beta chains listed next were all sequenced from one sample in a study of T-cell reconstitution after alpha-beta-depleted transplantation in children. TCRbeta library preparation incorporated unique molecular identifiers. TCRdb reanalysed the PCR reads using MiXCR and keeps one entry per CDR3 protein. The table records over 100,000 distinct CDR3 sequences, approximately 8% of them present only once. Sequencing was performed on PBMCs, taken before TCRalphabeta/CD19-depleted stem cell transplant. These receptors originate from a boy aged 2 to 10 with acute lymphoblastic leukemia, due to receive a stem cell transplant.

As for this clonotype: This may stem from a read error, because a much larger clone lies one nucleotide away. V usage is TRBV15 and J usage is TRBJ1-2; 9 bases fit TRBD1. CDR1 and CDR2 from the germline V gene are LNHNV and YYDKDF (reference sequence). There are 13 residues in the CDR3. The CDR3 DNA reads TGTGTCACCAGCAGGGACAGGGTTACTGGCTACACCTTC. The encoded protein is CVTSRDRVTGYTF.

This clonotype has ten or more counts. The genes are TRBV28 and TRBJ1-2; TRBD1 matches 10 bases. The CDR3 runs to 14 residues. In germline, CDR1 is MDHEN, CDR2 SYDVKM. V lost 11 bases, J lost 4 bases, and 10 bases stayed unmatched. The CDR3 nucleotides are TGTGCCTGCGGGACAGGGGACGGGGGCTATGGCTACACCTTC. Translating it yields CACGTGDGGYGYTF.

Ten or more counts support this clonotype. The chain joins TRBV10-3 to TRBJ2-7; no clear D. Trimming took 0 bases from V and 0 from J, leaving 6 bases between them. The CDR3 totals 14 residues. The germline gives CDR1 ENHRY, CDR2 SYGVKD. The CDR3 DNA reads as TGTGCCATCAGTGAGTCGGCCGGCTCCTACGAGCAGTACTTC. It translates to CAISESAGSYEQYF.

This clonotype was detected ten times or more. The chain uses TRBV25-1 and TRBJ2-5; D not resolved. The V end lost 1 base, the J end lost 0 bases, and 6 bases lay between the germline ends. CDR1 is MGHDK and CDR2 is SYGVNS in the germline V gene. The CDR3 runs 14 residues. The CDR3 reads CASSELKYQETQYF. In nucleotides, the CDR3 is TGTGCCAGCAGTGAATTGAAGTACCAAGAGACCCAGTACTTC.

This clonotype has more than one count but fewer than ten. This chain connects TRBV10-3 to TRBJ2-3, with TRBD2 matching over 10 bases. J lost 4 bases, V lost 7 bases, and 5 bases had no gene match. Germline loops: CDR1 ENHRY, CDR2 SYGVKD. The CDR3 is made up of 14 amino acids. Here the CDR3 reads CAIMGTSGADTQYF. The CDR3 bases are TGTGCCATCATGGGAACTAGCGGGGCAGATACGCAGTATTTT.

The table lists this clonotype with a count of one. This rearrangement joins TRBV5-8 to TRBJ2-1; 7 bases line up with TRBD2. Germline-derived CDR1 and CDR2 are SGHTS and YDEGEE. The CDR3 has 13 residues. V lost 7 bases to trimming and J lost 3 bases; unmatched junction nucleotides: 4. CDR3 sequence: CASAGGGYNEQFF. Here the CDR3 DNA reads TGTGCCAGCGCTGGGGGGGGCTACAATGAGCAGTTCTTC.

The chain uses TRBV7-3 and TRBJ1-2, with 9 positions matching TRBD1. The ends lost 3 bases at V and 8 bases at J; junction bases unmatched: 4. Germline V lookup: CDR1 SGHTA, CDR2 FQGTGA. This CDR3 has 13 amino acids. In nucleotides, the CDR3 is TGTGCCAGCAGCTTTGGGGACAGGGAGGGCTACACCTTC. Its protein is CASSFGDREGYTF.

Ten or more counts support this clonotype. This chain connects TRBV12-3 or TRBV12-4 to TRBJ1-1, with D possibly TRBD1 on 5 matching bases. This CDR3 contains 15 residues. V lost 5 bases, J lost 1 base, and 14 bases lay in between. CDR3 sequence reads: CASSPLGRKNTEAFF. CDR3 coding DNA: TGTGCCAGCAGTCCATTGGGACGGAAGAACACTGAAGCTTTCTTT.

This clonotype was detected many times. The chain links TRBV5-1 to TRBJ1-1; D ambiguous. Germline values: CDR1 SGHRS, CDR2 YFSETQ. The CDR3 length is 14 residues. V gave up 1 base and J gave up 3 bases, with 10 bases separating them. CDR3: CASSLLDGDTEAFF. CDR3 sequence (DNA): TGCGCCAGCAGCTTGCTGGACGGGGACACTGAAGCTTTCTTT.

This chain connects TRBV5-1 to TRBJ2-7; 10 bases agree with TRBD1. The germline CDR1 and CDR2 sequences are SGHRS and YFSETQ. The length of the CDR3 is 15 residues. V lost 5 bases and J lost 4; bases outside the gene matches: 9. DNA of the CDR3: TGCGCCAGCAGGCACGGGACAGGGGCGGGATACGAGCAGTACTTC. Translation gives CASRHGTGAGYEQYF. Full variable domain (rest looked up from reference TRBV5-1 and TRBJ2-7): KAGVTQTPRYLIKTRGQQVTLSCSPISGHRSVSWYQQTPGQGLQFLFEYFSETQRNKGNFPGRFSGRQFSNSRSEMNVSTLELGDSALYLCASRHGTGAGYEQYFGPGTRLTVT.

This clonotype came up many times. This chain joins TRBV7-8 and TRBJ1-4; no reliable D call. Germline values: CDR1 SGHVS, CDR2 FQNEAQ. The CDR3 covers 14 residues. The ends were cut back, 5 bases at V and 4 bases at J, with 11 bases in the middle. CDR3 DNA: TGTGCCAGCAGCCCTGGGTCTTATAATGAAAAACTGTTTTTT. Translating gives CASSPGSYNEKLFF.

This chain uses TRBV7-2 with TRBJ2-7, with D unclear. V was clipped by 0 bases and J by 3 bases, with 15 bases between them. The germline CDR1 and CDR2 sequences are SGHTA and FQGNSA. There are 16 residues in the CDR3. The CDR3 nucleotides are TGTGCCAGCAGCTTAGCCTCGTCCAGAACGGACTACGAGCAGTACTTC. Its protein is CASSLASSRTDYEQYF.

This chain links TRBV7-2 with TRBJ1-6, with 10 nucleotides matching TRBD1. CDR1 is SGHTA, CDR2 FQGNSA, per germline. This CDR3 spans 13 amino acids. Germline trimming cut 7 bases from V and 13 bases from J; bases unmatched to any gene: 7. The CDR3 region is CASTGQGVGPLHF. CDR3 sequence (DNA): TGTGCCAGCACCGGACAGGGGGTAGGGCCCCTCCACTTT.

This clonotype was picked up a small number of times. This chain connects TRBV28 to TRBJ1-2, with TRBD1 matching over 7 bases. The V gene's germline CDR1 is MDHEN and CDR2 SYDVKM. V lost 3 bases and J lost 4; bases outside the gene matches: 14. The CDR3 is 17 amino acids. The CDR3 nucleotides read TGTGCCAGCAGTTTTTCTGGGACAGCTGATTACTTCTATGGCTACACCTTC. Translating gives CASSFSGTADYFYGYTF.

This clonotype was observed at least ten times. This chain links TRBV6-2 or TRBV6-3 with TRBJ2-7; the D gene is possibly TRBD1 (6 bases). Trimming cost V 2 bases and J 0 bases, with 8 bases left between them. The CDR3 is 14 amino acids. Germline V CDR1 and CDR2: MNHEY, SVGEGT. The CDR3 reads CASSYGTSSYEQYF. The CDR3 bases are TGTGCCAGCAGTTACGGGACAAGCTCCTACGAGCAGTACTTC.

The V and J genes are TRBV11-2 and TRBJ2-7; 8 positions match TRBD2. The junction had 12 bases not matched to a gene; V was cut back by 3 bases and J by 2 bases. The CDR3 loop spans 17 amino acids. CDR1 is SGHAT, CDR2 FQNNGV, per germline. The CDR3: CASSFGRSGGFPYEQYF. Here the CDR3 DNA reads TGTGCCAGCAGCTTTGGGAGGAGCGGGGGATTTCCCTACGAGCAGTACTTC.

The genes are TRBV5-8 and TRBJ2-7; no clear D gene. The V gene lost 5 bases and the J gene lost 1 base, with 10 bases spanning the gap. The CDR3 runs to 13 residues. The V gene's germline CDR1 is SGHTS and CDR2 YDEGEE. CDR3 nucleotide sequence: TGTGCCAGCAGGACCTACGGTTCCTACGAGCAGTACTTC. The encoded protein is CASRTYGSYEQYF. Complete variable domain (other parts from reference TRBV5-8 and TRBJ2-7): EAGVTQSPTHLIKTRGQQATLRCSPISGHTSVYWYQQALGLGLQFLLWYDEGEERNRGNFPPRFSGRQFPNYSSELNVNALELEDSALYLCASRTYGSYEQYFGPGTRLTVT.

This sequence joins TRBV12-3 or TRBV12-4 and TRBJ2-3; 7 positions agree with TRBD2. The CDR3 length is 16 residues. V trimming: 3 bases; J trimming: 2 bases; junction bases outside the gene matches: 8. The CDR3 DNA reads as TGTGCCAGCAGTTTCGGCCCGCGGGGGACCACAGATACGCAGTATTTT. It encodes CASSFGPRGTTDTQYF.

The sample holds many counts of this clonotype. The V gene is TRBV5-1, the J gene TRBJ2-2; 8 nucleotides align to TRBD2. CDR3 length: 15 amino acids. CDR1 is SGHRS and CDR2 is YFSETQ in the germline V gene. Trimming at V came to 2 bases and at J to 6 bases, leaving 6 bases not matched to a gene. The CDR3 here is CASSFDVGGAGELFF. The CDR3 nucleotides are TGCGCCAGCAGCTTCGACGTCGGGGGGGCCGGGGAGCTGTTTTTT.

This clonotype was seen once. This chain links TRBV3-1 with TRBJ1-5, with TRBD1 matching 7 bases. Germline V lookup: CDR1 LGHDT, CDR2 YNNKEL (reference sequence). The V and J ends lost 11 bases and 4 bases, in that order; junction bases with no gene match: 20. There are 17 residues in the CDR3. For the CDR3, the DNA is TGTGCCTCCAGCAAGACGTCAGGGAGGGGGCCTAATCAGCCCCAGCATTTT. Residues: CASSKTSGRGPNQPQHF.

This clonotype was detected ten times or more. The V call is TRBV12-3 or TRBV12-4, the J call TRBJ2-7, with 7 positions matching TRBD2. V dropped 4 bases and J dropped 2; count of bases not matched to a gene: 5. CDR3 size: 14 residues. The CDR3 nucleotides are TGTGCCAGCAGTTCCCGCCGGGGGGCCTACGAGCAGTACTTC. This codes for CASSSRRGAYEQYF.

This clonotype occurred a few times. CDR3 sequence (DNA): TGCAGTGCTGACAGGGAGGACTATGGCTACACCTTC. Translation gives CSADREDYGYTF. The chain carries TRBV20-1 and TRBJ1-2; the match to TRBD1 covers 7 bases. Per the germline V gene, CDR1 is DFQATT and CDR2 is SNEGSKA (reference sequence). The length of the CDR3 is 12 residues. V dropped 5 bases and J dropped 3; count of bases not matched to a gene: 3.

This clonotype was detected many times. The gene calls are TRBV6-2 or TRBV6-3 and TRBJ1-2, with no clear D. CDR1 and CDR2 from the germline V gene are MNHEY and SVGEGT. Trimming pared 6 bases from V and 4 bases from J, leaving 6 bases between. This CDR3 spans 11 amino acids. The chain's CDR3 is CASSNSYGYTF. The CDR3 coding sequence is TGTGCCAGCAGCAACTCCTATGGCTACACCTTC.

This clonotype was picked up a small number of times. V is TRBV7-2 and J is TRBJ2-1; D not resolved. With 5 bases removed from V and 10 bases from J, the gap between germline ends came to 9 bases. CDR1 is SGHTA, CDR2 FQGNSA, per germline. This CDR3 is 11 amino acids long. CDR3 DNA sequence: TGTGCCAGCAGCCCCCGACACGAGCAGTTCTTC. It yields the protein CASSPRHEQFF.

This clonotype was seen ten or more times. V usage is TRBV5-5 and J usage is TRBJ2-1; TRBD2 is a possible D gene (6 bases). The CDR3 spans 15 residues. The germline V gene has CDR1 SGHKS and CDR2 YYEKEE (reference sequence). Trimming cost V 4 bases and J 7 bases, with 18 bases left between them. The CDR3 coding sequence is TGTGCCAGCAGCCTATTAGCGGACGGTCGGAATGAGCAGTTCTTC. This encodes CASSLLADGRNEQFF.